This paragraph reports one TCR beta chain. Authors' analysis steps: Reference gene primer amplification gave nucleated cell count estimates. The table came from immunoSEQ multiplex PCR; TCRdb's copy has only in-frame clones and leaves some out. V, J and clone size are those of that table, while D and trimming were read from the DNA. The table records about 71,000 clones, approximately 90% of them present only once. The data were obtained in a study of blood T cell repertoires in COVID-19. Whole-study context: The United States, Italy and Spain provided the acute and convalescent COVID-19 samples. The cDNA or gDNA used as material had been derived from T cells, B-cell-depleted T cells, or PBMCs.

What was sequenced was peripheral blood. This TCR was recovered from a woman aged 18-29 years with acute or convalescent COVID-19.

The CDR3 sequence is CASSPNQRLAGASSYNEQFF. The CDR3 nucleotides read TGTGCCAGCAGCCCAAATCAACGACTAGCGGGAGCCAGCTCCTACAATGAGCAGTTCTTC. The genes are TRBV3-1 (or the pseudogene TRBV3-2) and TRBJ2-1, with 12 bases matching TRBD2. J gave up 0 bases and V 4 bases, and 13 bases lay outside the gene matches. In germline, CDR1 is LGHDT, CDR2 YNNKEL (reference sequence). The CDR3 is 20 residues long.